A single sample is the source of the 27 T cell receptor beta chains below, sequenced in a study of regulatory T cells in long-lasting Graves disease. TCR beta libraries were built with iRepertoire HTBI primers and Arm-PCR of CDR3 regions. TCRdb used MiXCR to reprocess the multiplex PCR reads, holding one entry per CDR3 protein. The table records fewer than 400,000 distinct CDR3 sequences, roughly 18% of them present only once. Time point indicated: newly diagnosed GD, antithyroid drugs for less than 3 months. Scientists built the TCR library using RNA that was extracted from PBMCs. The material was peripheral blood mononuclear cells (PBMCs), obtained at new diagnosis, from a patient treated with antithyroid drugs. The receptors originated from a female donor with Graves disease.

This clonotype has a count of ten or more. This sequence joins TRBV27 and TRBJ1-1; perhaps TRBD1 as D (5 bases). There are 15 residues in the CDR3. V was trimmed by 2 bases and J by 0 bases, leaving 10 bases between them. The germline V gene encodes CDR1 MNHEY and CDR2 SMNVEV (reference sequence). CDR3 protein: CASSLGGGVNTEAFF. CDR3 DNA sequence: TGTGCCAGCAGTTTAGGCGGGGGGGTGAACACTGAAGCTTTCTTT.

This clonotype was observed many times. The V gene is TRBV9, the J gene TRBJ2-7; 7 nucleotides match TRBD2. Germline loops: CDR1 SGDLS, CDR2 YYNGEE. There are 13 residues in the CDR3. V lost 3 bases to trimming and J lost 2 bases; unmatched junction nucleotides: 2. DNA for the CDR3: TGTGCCAGCAGCGAGCGGGAAACCTACGAGCAGTACTTC. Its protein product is CASSERETYEQYF.

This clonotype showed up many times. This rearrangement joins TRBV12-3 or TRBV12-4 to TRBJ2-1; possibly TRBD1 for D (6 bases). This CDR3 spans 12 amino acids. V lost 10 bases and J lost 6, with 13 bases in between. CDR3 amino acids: CAIEDRGNEQFF. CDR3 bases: TGTGCCATTGAGGACAGAGGCAATGAGCAGTTCTTC.

The CDR3 sequence is CASRPSGGRRNEQYF. The CDR3 DNA reads TGTGCCAGCAGACCGTCGGGGGGGAGACGAAACGAGCAGTACTTC. The rearrangement joins TRBV7-2 to TRBJ2-7; 8 positions match TRBD2. The CDR3 spans 15 residues. The V gene end was trimmed by 6 bases and the J gene end by 5 bases; junction bases not matched to a gene: 12. CDR1 and CDR2 from the germline V gene are SGHTA and FQGNSA.

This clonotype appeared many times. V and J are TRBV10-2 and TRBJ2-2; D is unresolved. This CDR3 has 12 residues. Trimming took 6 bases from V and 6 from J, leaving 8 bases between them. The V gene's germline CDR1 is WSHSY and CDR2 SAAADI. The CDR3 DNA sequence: TGCGCCAGCAGCCTGGTTGCCGGGGAGCTGTTTTTT. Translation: CASSLVAGELFF.

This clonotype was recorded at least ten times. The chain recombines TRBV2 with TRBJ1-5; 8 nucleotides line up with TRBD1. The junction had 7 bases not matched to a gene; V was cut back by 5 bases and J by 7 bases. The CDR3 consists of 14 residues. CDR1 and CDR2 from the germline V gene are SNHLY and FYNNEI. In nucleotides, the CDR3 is TGTGCCAGCAGTCCCGAGACAGGGGTGCAGCCCCAGCATTTT. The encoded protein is CASSPETGVQPQHF.

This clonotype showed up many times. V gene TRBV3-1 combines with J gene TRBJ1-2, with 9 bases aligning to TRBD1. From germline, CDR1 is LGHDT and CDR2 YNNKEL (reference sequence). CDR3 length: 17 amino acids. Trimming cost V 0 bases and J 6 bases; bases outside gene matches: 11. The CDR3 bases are TGTGCCAGCAGCCAAGAACCACAGGGGGCGCCTTCCGATGGCTACACCTTC. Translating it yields CASSQEPQGAPSDGYTF.

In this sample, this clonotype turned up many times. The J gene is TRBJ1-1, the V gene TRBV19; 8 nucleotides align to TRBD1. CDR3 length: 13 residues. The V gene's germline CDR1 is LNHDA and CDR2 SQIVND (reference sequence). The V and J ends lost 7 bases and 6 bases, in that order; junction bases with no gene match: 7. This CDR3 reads CASKGQGRAEAFF. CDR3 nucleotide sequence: TGTGCCAGTAAAGGACAGGGAAGAGCTGAAGCTTTCTTT.

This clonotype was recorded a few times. The CDR3 is CATADNPRSNQPQHF. The DNA for the CDR3 is TGTGCCACCGCCGACAACCCGCGGAGCAATCAGCCCCAGCATTTT. This chain links TRBV15 with TRBJ1-5; D not certain. V lost 8 bases and J 1 base, leaving 15 bases between the germline ends. Germline assignment: CDR1 LNHNV and CDR2 YYDKDF (reference sequence). There are 15 residues in the CDR3.

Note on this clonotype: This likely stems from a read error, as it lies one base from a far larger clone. CDR3 DNA sequence: TGTGCCAGCAGCTTCCTGGCCCTGTACAATGAGCGGTTCTTC. It yields the protein CASSFLALYNERFF. J is TRBJ2-1 and V is TRBV7-2; no definite D call. From germline, CDR1 is SGHTA and CDR2 FQGNSA. CDR3 length: 14 amino acids.

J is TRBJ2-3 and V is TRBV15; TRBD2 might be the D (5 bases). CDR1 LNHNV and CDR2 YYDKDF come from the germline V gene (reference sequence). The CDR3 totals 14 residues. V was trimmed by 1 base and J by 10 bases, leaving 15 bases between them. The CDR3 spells CATSRAGRVEAQYF. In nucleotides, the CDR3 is TGTGCCACCAGCAGAGCTGGGCGGGTAGAAGCGCAGTATTTT.

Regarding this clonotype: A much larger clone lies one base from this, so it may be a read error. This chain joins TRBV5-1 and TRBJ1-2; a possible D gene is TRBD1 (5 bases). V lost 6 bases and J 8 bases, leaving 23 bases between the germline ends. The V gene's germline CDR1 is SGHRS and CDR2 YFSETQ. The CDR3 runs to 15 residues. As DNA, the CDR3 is TGCGCCAGCAAACGGGACGCTCCATCGCCCTCCGGCTACACCTTC. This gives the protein CASKRDAPSPSGYTF. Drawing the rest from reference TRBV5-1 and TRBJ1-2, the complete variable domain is KAGVTQTPRYLIKTRGQQVTLSCSPISGHRSVSWYQQTPGQGLQFLFEYFSETQRNKGNFPGRFSGRQFSNSRSEMNVSTLELGDSALYLCASKRDAPSPSGYTFGSGTRLTVV.

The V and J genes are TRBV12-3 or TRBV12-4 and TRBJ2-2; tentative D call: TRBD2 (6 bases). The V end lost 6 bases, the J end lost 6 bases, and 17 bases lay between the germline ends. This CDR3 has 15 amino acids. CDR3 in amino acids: CASSRDSAVSGELFF. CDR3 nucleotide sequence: TGTGCCAGCAGCAGGGACTCTGCAGTGTCCGGGGAGCTGTTTTTT.

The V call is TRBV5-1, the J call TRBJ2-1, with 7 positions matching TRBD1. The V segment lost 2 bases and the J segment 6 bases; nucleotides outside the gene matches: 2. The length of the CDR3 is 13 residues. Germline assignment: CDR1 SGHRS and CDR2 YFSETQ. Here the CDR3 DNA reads TGCGCCAGCAGCTTCGGGACAGTCAATGAGCAGTTCTTC. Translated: CASSFGTVNEQFF. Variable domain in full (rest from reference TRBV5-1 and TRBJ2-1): KAGVTQTPRYLIKTRGQQVTLSCSPISGHRSVSWYQQTPGQGLQFLFEYFSETQRNKGNFPGRFSGRQFSNSRSEMNVSTLELGDSALYLCASSFGTVNEQFFGPGTRLTVL.

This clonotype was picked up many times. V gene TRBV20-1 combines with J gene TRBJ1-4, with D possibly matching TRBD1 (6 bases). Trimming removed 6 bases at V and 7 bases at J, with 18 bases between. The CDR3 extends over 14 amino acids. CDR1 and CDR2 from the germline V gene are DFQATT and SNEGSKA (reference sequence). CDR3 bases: TGCAGTGCGAAGGGACAAACCCTAGGTGAAAAACTGTTTTTT. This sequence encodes CSAKGQTLGEKLFF.

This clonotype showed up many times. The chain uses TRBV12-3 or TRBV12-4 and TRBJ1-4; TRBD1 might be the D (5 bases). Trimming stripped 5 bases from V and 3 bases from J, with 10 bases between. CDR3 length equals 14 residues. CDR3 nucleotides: TGTGCCAGCAGTCCGACAGTCTCTAATGAAAAACTGTTTTTT. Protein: CASSPTVSNEKLFF.

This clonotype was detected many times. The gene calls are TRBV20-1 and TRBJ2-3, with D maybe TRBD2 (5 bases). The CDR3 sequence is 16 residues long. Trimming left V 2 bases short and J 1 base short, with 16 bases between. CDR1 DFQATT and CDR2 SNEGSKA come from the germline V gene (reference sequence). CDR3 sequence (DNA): TGCAGTGCTAGACCCCCGGGGAGCTTGGGCACAGATACGCAGTATTTT. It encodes CSARPPGSLGTDTQYF.

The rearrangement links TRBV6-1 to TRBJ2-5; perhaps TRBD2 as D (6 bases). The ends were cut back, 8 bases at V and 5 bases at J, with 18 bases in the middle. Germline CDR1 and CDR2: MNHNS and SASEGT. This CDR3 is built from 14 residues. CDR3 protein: CASPPLAGNETQYF. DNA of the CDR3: TGTGCCAGCCCCCCACTGGCGGGAAACGAGACCCAGTACTTC.

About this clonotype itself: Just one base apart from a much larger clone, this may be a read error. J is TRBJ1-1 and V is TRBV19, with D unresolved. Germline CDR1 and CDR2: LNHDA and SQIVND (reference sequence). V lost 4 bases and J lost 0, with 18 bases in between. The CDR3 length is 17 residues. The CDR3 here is CASSKDGEQSMNTEAFF. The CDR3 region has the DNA TGTGCCAGTAGTAAAGACGGGGAGCAGTCGATGAACACTGAAGCTTTCTTT. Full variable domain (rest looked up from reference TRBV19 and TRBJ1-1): DGGITQSPKYLFRKEGQNVTLSCEQNLNHDAMYWYRQDPGQGLRLIYYSQIVNDFQKGDIAEGYSVSREKKESFPLTVTSAQKNPTAFYLCASSKDGEQSMNTEAFFGQGTRLTVV.

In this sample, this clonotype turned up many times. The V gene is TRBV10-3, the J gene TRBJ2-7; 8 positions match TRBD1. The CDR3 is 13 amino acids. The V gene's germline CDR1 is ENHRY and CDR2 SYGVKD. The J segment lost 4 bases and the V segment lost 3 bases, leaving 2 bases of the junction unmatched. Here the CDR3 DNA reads TGTGCCATCAGTGATTGGACAGGGTACGAGCAGTACTTC. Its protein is CAISDWTGYEQYF.

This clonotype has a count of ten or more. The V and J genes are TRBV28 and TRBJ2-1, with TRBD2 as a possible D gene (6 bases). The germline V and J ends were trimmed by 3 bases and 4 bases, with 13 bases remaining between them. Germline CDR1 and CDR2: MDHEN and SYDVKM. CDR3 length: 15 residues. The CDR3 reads CASSFTEGRYNEQFF. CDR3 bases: TGTGCCAGCAGTTTCACGGAGGGCCGATACAATGAGCAGTTCTTC.

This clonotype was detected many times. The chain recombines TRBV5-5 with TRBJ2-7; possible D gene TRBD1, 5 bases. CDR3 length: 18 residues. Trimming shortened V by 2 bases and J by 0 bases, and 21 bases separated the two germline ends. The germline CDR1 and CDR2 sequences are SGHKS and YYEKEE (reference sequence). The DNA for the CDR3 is TGTGCCAGCAGCTTAGACAGCCCAAATTCCTTAAGCTCCTACGAGCAGTACTTC. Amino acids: CASSLDSPNSLSSYEQYF.

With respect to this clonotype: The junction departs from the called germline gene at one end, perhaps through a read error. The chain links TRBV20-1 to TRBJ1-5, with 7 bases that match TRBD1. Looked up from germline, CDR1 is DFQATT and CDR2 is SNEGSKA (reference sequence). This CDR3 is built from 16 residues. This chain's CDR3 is CSAGEWGRGSNQPQHF. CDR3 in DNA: TGCAGTGCTGGAGAGTGGGGCAGGGGGAGCAATCAGCCCCAGCATTTT.

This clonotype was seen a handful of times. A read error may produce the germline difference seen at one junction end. In nucleotides, the CDR3 is TGCAGCGTTGAGCAGGATGCAACTAATGGAAAACTGTTTTTT. Encoded protein: CSVEQDATNGKLFF. The chain couples TRBV29-1 to TRBJ1-4; unclear D gene. Germline V gene data show CDR1 as SQVTM and CDR2 as ANQGSEA. The CDR3 is 14 residues long.

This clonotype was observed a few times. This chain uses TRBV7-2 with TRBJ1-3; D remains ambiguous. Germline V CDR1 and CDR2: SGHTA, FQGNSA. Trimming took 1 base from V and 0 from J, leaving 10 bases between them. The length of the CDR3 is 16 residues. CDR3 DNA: TGTGCCAGCAGCTTAGGAGGACTCCACTCTGGAAACACCATATATTTT. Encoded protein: CASSLGGLHSGNTIYF.

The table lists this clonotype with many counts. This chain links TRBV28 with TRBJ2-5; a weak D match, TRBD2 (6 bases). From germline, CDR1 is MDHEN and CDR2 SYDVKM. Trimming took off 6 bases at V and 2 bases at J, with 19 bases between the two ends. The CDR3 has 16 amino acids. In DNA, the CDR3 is TGTGCCAGCAGCCAGATGGGGGGACTGGCACAAGAGACCCAGTACTTC. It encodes CASSQMGGLAQETQYF.

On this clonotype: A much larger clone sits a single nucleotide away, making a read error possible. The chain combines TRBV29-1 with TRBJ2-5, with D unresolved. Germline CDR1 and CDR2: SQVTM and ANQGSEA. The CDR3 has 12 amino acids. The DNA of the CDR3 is TGCAGCGTTCGGGCAGCGAAAGAGGCCCAGTACTTC. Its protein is CSVRAAKEAQYF.